This is a list of T cell receptor beta chains from one sample in a study of shared clonotypes between healthy human individuals. The table came from immunoSEQ multiplex PCR; TCRdb's copy has only in-frame clones and leaves some out. The profile shows under 2,000,000 clones, over 85% of them singletons. The specimen sequenced was naive CD8+ T cells sorted from blood. All receptors come from a man aged 18 to 29 in good health. Both conserved end residues are part of each CDR3. A D gene is named only where the DNA matches it firmly. The listing skips clone size in some rows; elsewhere it reads once, few, many or a size class.

J gene: TRBJ1-2
D gene: TRBD1
clone size: -
V gene: TRBV19
CDR3 protein: CASSATNTGGDGYTF
CDR3 DNA: TGTGCCAGTAGTGCGACGAATACAGGGGGCGACGGCTACACCTTC

J gene: TRBJ1-2
D gene: TRBD1
clone size: -
V gene: TRBV27
CDR3 protein: CASSPQGQGANYGYTF
CDR3 DNA: TGTGCCAGCAGTCCCCAAGGGCAGGGGGCTAACTATGGCTACACCTTC

J gene: TRBJ2-3
D gene: -
clone size: -
V gene: TRBV29-1
CDR3 protein: CSVEGLGSTDTQYF
CDR3 DNA: TGCAGCGTTGAGGGGCTTGGGAGCACAGATACGCAGTATTTT

J gene: TRBJ1-4
D gene: -
clone size: -
V gene: TRBV9
CDR3 protein: CASSGRDAVNEKLFF
CDR3 DNA: TGTGCCAGCAGCGGCCGGGACGCAGTAAATGAAAAACTGTTTTTT

J gene: TRBJ1-4
D gene: -
clone size: -
V gene: TRBV6-5
CDR3 protein: CASSHRSTNEKLFF
CDR3 DNA: TGTGCCAGCAGCCACAGGTCAACTAATGAAAAACTGTTTTTT

J gene: TRBJ2-5
D gene: -
clone size: -
V gene: TRBV9
CDR3 protein: CASSVGGELAQYF
CDR3 DNA: TGTGCCAGCAGCGTAGGTGGCGAGCTCGCCCAGTACTTC

J gene: TRBJ1-5
D gene: -
clone size: -
V gene: TRBV21-1
CDR3 protein: CASSKVSWGRVLSNQPQHF
CDR3 DNA: TGTGCCAGCAGCAAAGTCTCCTGGGGCAGGGTTCTTAGCAATCAGCCCCAGCATTTT

J gene: TRBJ2-1
D gene: TRBD2
clone size: once
V gene: TRBV7-9
CDR3 protein: CASSLVELAGEQFF
CDR3 DNA: TGTGCCAGCAGCTTAGTGGAACTAGCGGGTGAGCAGTTCTTC

J gene: TRBJ2-2
D gene: -
clone size: -
V gene: TRBV4-3
CDR3 protein: CASSQELAGELFF
CDR3 DNA: TGCGCCAGCAGCCAAGAGTTAGCCGGGGAGCTGTTTTTT

J gene: TRBJ2-7
D gene: TRBD2
clone size: once
V gene: TRBV28
CDR3 protein: CASNIAGGSYEQYF
CDR3 DNA: TGTGCCAGCAATATAGCGGGGGGCTCCTACGAGCAGTACTTC

J gene: TRBJ1-2
D gene: -
clone size: -
V gene: TRBV7-9
CDR3 protein: CASSLALQAFYGYTF
CDR3 DNA: TGTGCCAGCAGCTTAGCGCTACAGGCCTTCTATGGCTACACCTTC

J gene: TRBJ2-7
D gene: TRBD2
clone size: -
V gene: TRBV27
CDR3 protein: CASSERGLAGVSYEQYF
CDR3 DNA: TGTGCCAGCAGTGAAAGAGGACTAGCGGGAGTATCCTACGAGCAGTACTTC

J gene: TRBJ2-2
D gene: TRBD2
clone size: -
V gene: TRBV19
CDR3 protein: CASSINAGEGTGELFF
CDR3 DNA: TGTGCCAGTAGTATAAATGCGGGAGAGGGCACCGGGGAGCTGTTTTTT

J gene: TRBJ2-5
D gene: TRBD2
clone size: -
V gene: TRBV9
CDR3 protein: CASSVDGGTSGETQYF
CDR3 DNA: TGTGCCAGCAGCGTAGATGGGGGGACTAGCGGGGAGACCCAGTACTTC

J gene: TRBJ2-2
D gene: -
clone size: once
V gene: TRBV9
CDR3 protein: CASSPPGGVGTGELFF
CDR3 DNA: TGTGCCAGCAGCCCCCCTGGGGGAGTCGGAACCGGGGAGCTGTTTTTT

J gene: TRBJ2-7
D gene: -
clone size: -
V gene: TRBV5-1
CDR3 protein: CASSFQTDSYEQYF
CDR3 DNA: TGCGCCAGCAGCTTCCAGACGGACTCCTACGAGCAGTACTTC

J gene: TRBJ2-3
D gene: -
clone size: -
V gene: TRBV9
CDR3 protein: CASSSTDTQYF
CDR3 DNA: TGTGCCAGCTCGAGCACAGATACGCAGTATTTT

J gene: TRBJ1-1
D gene: -
clone size: -
V gene: TRBV19
CDR3 protein: CASSDGEYTEAFF
CDR3 DNA: TGTGCCAGTAGTGACGGGGAATACACTGAAGCTTTCTTT

J gene: TRBJ2-7
D gene: TRBD1
clone size: -
V gene: TRBV9
CDR3 protein: CASSGQGMPYEQYF
CDR3 DNA: TGTGCCAGCAGCGGACAGGGGATGCCCTACGAGCAGTACTTC

J gene: TRBJ2-5
D gene: -
clone size: -
V gene: TRBV19
CDR3 protein: CASSGGHGETQYF
CDR3 DNA: TGTGCCAGTAGTGGGGGACACGGAGAGACCCAGTACTTC

J gene: TRBJ2-3
D gene: TRBD2
clone size: -
V gene: TRBV6-1
CDR3 protein: CASSEEGLVLDTQYF
CDR3 DNA: TGTGCCAGCAGTGAAGAGGGACTAGTATTGGATACGCAGTATTTT

J gene: TRBJ1-5
D gene: TRBD1
clone size: -
V gene: TRBV5-5
CDR3 protein: CASSLWTGGAEQPQHF
CDR3 DNA: TGTGCCAGCAGCCTGTGGACAGGAGGGGCGGAACAGCCCCAGCATTTT

J gene: TRBJ1-6
D gene: -
clone size: -
V gene: TRBV27
CDR3 protein: CASSLRRNSLLHF
CDR3 DNA: TGTGCCAGCAGTTTACGACGGAATTCACTCCTCCACTTT

J gene: TRBJ2-5
D gene: -
clone size: -
V gene: TRBV9
CDR3 protein: CASSVAPGPQETQYF
CDR3 DNA: TGTGCCAGCAGCGTAGCTCCCGGACCCCAGGAGACCCAGTACTTC

J gene: TRBJ2-7
D gene: -
clone size: -
V gene: TRBV28
CDR3 protein: CASSLGFYEQYF
CDR3 DNA: TGTGCCAGCAGTTTGGGTTTCTACGAGCAGTACTTC

J gene: TRBJ2-5
D gene: TRBD2
clone size: -
V gene: TRBV11-2
CDR3 protein: CASSLAPLGRAGETQYF
CDR3 DNA: TGTGCCAGCAGCTTAGCCCCCCTCGGGAGGGCGGGAGAGACCCAGTACTTC

J gene: TRBJ2-1
D gene: TRBD1
clone size: -
V gene: TRBV4-1
CDR3 protein: CASSRGDRGPGGQFF
CDR3 DNA: TGCGCCAGCAGCCGCGGGGACAGGGGGCCAGGCGGGCAGTTCTTC

J gene: TRBJ2-5
D gene: TRBD1
clone size: -
V gene: TRBV13
CDR3 protein: CASSGQGASETQYF
CDR3 DNA: TGTGCCAGCAGCGGACAGGGGGCCTCAGAGACCCAGTACTTC

J gene: TRBJ2-7
D gene: -
clone size: -
V gene: TRBV6-5
CDR3 protein: CASSYSTGDFPYEQYF
CDR3 DNA: TGTGCCAGCAGTTACTCGACGGGGGATTTCCCCTACGAGCAGTACTTC

J gene: TRBJ2-7
D gene: -
clone size: -
V gene: TRBV19
CDR3 protein: CASSPGLPYEQYF
CDR3 DNA: TGTGCCAGTAGTCCCGGACTTCCCTACGAGCAGTACTTC

J gene: TRBJ1-5
D gene: -
clone size: -
V gene: TRBV15
CDR3 protein: CATSSGLGQPQHF
CDR3 DNA: TGTGCCACCAGCAGCGGGCTGGGACAGCCCCAGCATTTT

J gene: TRBJ1-6
D gene: TRBD1
clone size: -
V gene: TRBV4-1
CDR3 protein: CASSRIQGDSPLHF
CDR3 DNA: TGCGCCAGCAGCCGGATCCAGGGGGACTCACCCCTCCACTTT

J gene: TRBJ2-7
D gene: -
clone size: -
V gene: TRBV10-2
CDR3 protein: CASRYSTGDEQYF
CDR3 DNA: TGCGCCAGCCGCTACTCAACCGGGGACGAGCAGTACTTC

J gene: TRBJ2-2
D gene: -
clone size: -
V gene: TRBV6-6
CDR3 protein: CASSYSGPPGELFF
CDR3 DNA: TGTGCCAGCAGTTACTCAGGGCCCCCCGGGGAGCTGTTTTTT

J gene: TRBJ2-3
D gene: TRBD2
clone size: once
V gene: TRBV12-5
CDR3 protein: CASGLVPSGSGDTQYF
CDR3 DNA: TGTGCTAGTGGTTTGGTCCCTAGCGGGAGTGGGGATACGCAGTATTTT

J gene: TRBJ2-5
D gene: TRBD2
clone size: -
V gene: TRBV6-5
CDR3 protein: CASSYGLAGEETQYF
CDR3 DNA: TGTGCCAGCAGTTATGGTCTAGCGGGAGAAGAGACCCAGTACTTC

J gene: TRBJ2-7
D gene: -
clone size: -
V gene: TRBV7-9
CDR3 protein: CASSQIPDEQYF
CDR3 DNA: TGTGCCAGCAGCCAGATCCCAGACGAGCAGTACTTC

J gene: TRBJ2-1
D gene: -
clone size: -
V gene: TRBV4-1
CDR3 protein: CASSQDITGLEDEQFF
CDR3 DNA: TGCGCCAGCAGCCAAGATATAACAGGGCTGGAGGATGAGCAGTTCTTC

J gene: TRBJ2-5
D gene: TRBD2
clone size: -
V gene: TRBV2
CDR3 protein: CASSDLGLAPNQETQYF
CDR3 DNA: TGTGCCAGCAGCGACCTGGGACTAGCGCCCAACCAAGAGACCCAGTACTTC

J gene: TRBJ1-5
D gene: -
clone size: -
V gene: TRBV4-1
CDR3 protein: CASSFGGGGYSNQPQHF
CDR3 DNA: TGCGCCAGCAGCTTTGGCGGGGGAGGGTATAGCAATCAGCCCCAGCATTTT